This T cell receptor (beta chain) came from a study of identical twins. CDR1 and CDR2 from the germline V gene are KGHDR and SFDVKD. V was shortened by 4 bases and J by 11 bases, with 14 bases between the two germline ends. The length of the CDR3 is 13 residues. TCRdb processed the 5' RACE reads anew with MiXCR; each CDR3 protein has one entry. The table records 700,000 to 950,000 distinct CDR3 sequences, more than 9% of them present only once. These data were also reused for a study on yellow fever vaccine responses in identical twins.

Material: PBMCs. The gene calls are TRBV24-1 and TRBJ2-1, with D unclear. The source of this sequence is a woman aged 18-35 years in good health. The CDR3 coding sequence is TGTGCCACCAGTGACGAAGGACGACTCAAGCAGTTCTTC. The encoded protein is CATSDEGRLKQFF.